This T cell receptor (beta chain) emerged from a study of OX40 agonist ivuxolimab in advanced cancers. On the study more broadly: In this cohort, patients received ivuxolimab, an agonistic anti-OX40 (CD134) antibody. Patients in dose escalation had liver, melanoma, kidney or head and neck cancers.

The protocol was immunoSEQ multiplex PCR, while the TCRdb copy is restricted to in-frame clones and leaves out a portion. The table includes tens of thousands of clones, more than 80% detected once. This CDR3 spans 12 amino acids. V lost 1 base and J lost 11, with 11 bases in between. CDR1 and CDR2 (germline): SGHDN, FVKESK. Any history of autoimmune disease or systemic immunosuppression disqualified patients. This TCR was recovered from an adult with an advanced solid tumor such as melanoma, head and neck, liver or kidney cancer. The material was CD4+ or CD8+ T cells sorted from blood, obtained in a trial of the OX40 agonist ivuxolimab. The rearrangement joins TRBV14 to TRBJ1-1; D is undetermined. CDR3 in amino acids: CASSQVPPEAFF. The CDR3 nucleotides are TGTGCCAGCAGCCAAGTACCTCCGGAGGCTTTCTTT.